The 21 T cell receptor beta chains listed next were all sequenced from one sample in a study of T cell responses to AZD1222 COVID-19 vaccine. This table comes from immunoSEQ multiplex PCR, and its TCRdb copy is limited to in-frame clones, with some not included. This table has fewer than 200,000 clones, approximately 86% appearing once. The source was peripheral blood, collected 28 days after the second AZD1222 dose. The receptors were gathered from an adult who received the AZD1222 COVID-19 vaccine.

The chain couples TRBV5-1 to TRBJ2-3; a weak D match, TRBD2 (5 bases). With 2 bases removed from V and 2 bases from J, the gap between germline ends came to 12 bases. Germline assignment: CDR1 SGHRS and CDR2 YFSETQ. The CDR3 is 15 residues long. The CDR3 region has the DNA TGCGCCAGCAGCTTTAATTGGGAGCACACAGATACGCAGTATTTT. It is translated as CASSFNWEHTDTQYF.

This rearrangement joins TRBV28 to TRBJ1-5, with D possibly being TRBD1 (5 bases). The CDR3 is made up of 14 amino acids. From germline, CDR1 is MDHEN and CDR2 SYDVKM. V lost 4 bases to trimming and J lost 4 bases, with 11 bases between them. The CDR3 DNA is TGTGCCAGCAGTTCATGGGACGGGAATCAGCCCCAGCATTTT. This translates into CASSSWDGNQPQHF.

A note on this clone: The same CDR3 arises from other DNA sequences in this sample as well. The V call is TRBV5-1, the J call TRBJ1-5, with 10 positions matching TRBD1. Germline CDR1 SGHRS, CDR2 YFSETQ. The CDR3 spans 14 residues. V shed 0 bases, J shed 7 bases, and the junction held 1 base outside the gene matches. The CDR3 DNA reads as TGCGCCAGCAGCTTGGGGACAGGGGGACAGCCCCAGCATTTT. It yields the protein CASSLGTGGQPQHF.

On this clone itself: Other nucleotide sequences from this sample produce the same CDR3. The rearrangement uses TRBV7-9 and TRBJ2-7; tentatively, D is TRBD2 (6 bases). This CDR3 contains 14 residues. Germline-derived CDR1 and CDR2 are SEHNR and FQNEAQ (reference sequence). With 0 bases removed from V and 1 base from J, the gap between germline ends came to 7 bases. CDR3 nucleotide sequence: TGTGCCAGCAGCTTAGCCGGAGGGTCCTACGAGCAGTACTTC. This codes for CASSLAGGSYEQYF.

The chain links TRBV29-1 to TRBJ2-5, with 7 bases lining up with TRBD1. The CDR3 spans 14 residues. The germline CDR1 and CDR2 sequences are SQVTM and ANQGSEA. Trimming at V came to 6 bases and at J to 5 bases, leaving 12 bases not matched to a gene. CDR3 in amino acids: CSVDRQGGGETQYF. In DNA, the CDR3 is TGCAGCGTCGACAGACAGGGTGGGGGCGAGACCCAGTACTTC.

The genes are TRBV29-1 and TRBJ1-3, with 7 bases lining up with TRBD1. The CDR3 spans 14 residues. Trimming cost V 7 bases and J 0 bases; bases outside gene matches: 6. The germline V gene has CDR1 SQVTM and CDR2 ANQGSEA. CDR3 amino acids: CSGRDSLSGNTIYF. CDR3 coding DNA: TGCAGCGGGCGGGACAGCCTCTCTGGAAACACCATATATTTT.

The CDR3 protein is CASSFRGASTDTQYF. The CDR3 region has the DNA TGCGCCAGCAGTTTCAGGGGGGCTAGCACAGATACGCAGTATTTT. The gene calls are TRBV10-1 and TRBJ2-3; D is possibly TRBD1 (7 bases). The CDR3 is 15 residues long. Trimming stripped 5 bases from V and 0 bases from J, with 12 bases between. Germline V gene data show CDR1 as WNHNN and CDR2 as SYGVQD (reference sequence).

V is TRBV5-4 and J is TRBJ2-2; D gene ambiguous. The CDR3 sequence is 16 residues long. Germline-derived CDR1 and CDR2 are SGHNT and YYREEE (reference sequence). V shed 0 bases and J shed 0 bases, with 9 bases lying between them. This chain's CDR3 is CASSLGRISNTGELFF. CDR3 nucleotides: TGTGCCAGCAGCTTGGGCAGGATCTCGAACACCGGGGAGCTGTTTTTT. Filled out from reference TRBV5-4 and TRBJ2-2, the complete variable domain reads ETGVTQSPTHLIKTRGQQVTLRCSSQSGHNTVSWYQQALGQGPQFIFQYYREEENGRGNFPPRFSGLQFPNYSSELNVNALELDDSALYLCASSLGRISNTGELFFGEGSRLTVL.

This chain links TRBV6-5 with TRBJ2-1; the match to TRBD1 covers 8 bases. J was trimmed by 4 bases and V by 2 bases; bases with no gene match: 4. The CDR3 is 15 amino acids. The germline gives CDR1 MNHEY, CDR2 SVGAGI. The CDR3 region has the DNA TGTGCCAGCAGTTACCGCCAGGGGGCATACAATGAGCAGTTCTTC. Protein product: CASSYRQGAYNEQFF.

A single count supports this clone. The V call is TRBV19, the J call TRBJ2-1; 8 bases are shared with TRBD1. CDR1 and CDR2 (germline): LNHDA, SQIVND (reference sequence). The CDR3 length is 15 residues. J lost 5 bases, V lost 6 bases, and 9 bases had no gene match. CDR3 coding DNA: TGTGCCAGTAGCCAGACGGGGACAGGTGACAATGAGCAGTTCTTC. It translates to CASSQTGTGDNEQFF.

V gene TRBV5-1 combines with J gene TRBJ2-7; no firm D call. The CDR3 sequence is 11 residues long. The ends were cut back, 0 bases at V and 7 bases at J, with 5 bases in the middle. Germline CDR1 and CDR2: SGHRS and YFSETQ. CDR3 residues: CASSLGGEQYF. DNA of the CDR3: TGCGCCAGCAGCTTGGGGGGAGAGCAGTACTTC.

The V call is TRBV9, the J call TRBJ1-6; D is perhaps TRBD1 (5 bases). The CDR3 consists of 17 residues. CDR1 is SGDLS, CDR2 YYNGEE, per germline. V lost 0 bases to trimming and J lost 1 base, with 11 bases between them. The CDR3 here is CASSVDRGGSYNSPLHF. CDR3 nucleotides: TGTGCCAGCAGCGTAGATAGGGGAGGATCCTATAATTCACCCCTCCACTTT.

The chain couples TRBV27 to TRBJ1-2; D unresolved. The CDR3 totals 13 residues. Germline V lookup: CDR1 MNHEY, CDR2 SMNVEV (reference sequence). With 0 bases removed from V and 4 bases from J, the gap between germline ends came to 6 bases. The CDR3 spells CASSLSSLYGYTF. The CDR3 DNA follows: TGTGCCAGCAGTTTATCCAGTCTCTATGGCTACACCTTC.

This clone was counted once. The V and J genes are TRBV6-5 and TRBJ2-3; D is unclear. Germline V gene sequence: CDR1 MNHEY, CDR2 SVGAGI. V lost 7 bases, J lost 2 bases, and 13 bases lay in between. The CDR3 covers 14 residues. The CDR3 loop reads CASNRFRDTDTQYF. The CDR3 DNA reads as TGTGCCAGCAACCGTTTTCGCGACACAGATACGCAGTATTTT.

CDR3 bases: TGTGCCAGCAGCCCCCTACAGGGAGGAATTGAAAAACTGTTTTTT. Its translation: CASSPLQGGIEKLFF. The chain uses TRBV6-5 and TRBJ1-4; possibly TRBD1 for D (6 bases). The V gene lost 6 bases and the J gene lost 7 bases, with 18 bases spanning the gap. The CDR3 spans 15 residues. Germline values: CDR1 MNHEY, CDR2 SVGAGI.

V gene TRBV18 combines with J gene TRBJ1-4; D is undetermined. Per germline, CDR1 KGHSH and CDR2 LQKENI. V was trimmed by 3 bases and J by 0 bases, leaving 8 bases between them. CDR3 length: 15 amino acids. CDR3 sequence (DNA): TGTGCCAGCTCACCCGCATCCGCAACTAATGAAAAACTGTTTTTT. As protein: CASSPASATNEKLFF.

A single count supports this clone. CDR3 amino acids: CAWSAGTGGGNTIYF. The CDR3 DNA reads TGTGCCTGGAGTGCTGGGACAGGGGGTGGAAACACCATATATTTT. The chain couples TRBV30 to TRBJ1-3; 11 bases agree with TRBD1. Germline CDR1 is GTSNPN and CDR2 is SVGIG (reference sequence). This CDR3 has 15 residues. V gave up 1 base and J gave up 3 bases; unmatched junction bases: 2.

This rearrangement joins TRBV7-9 to TRBJ2-7; no reliable D call. The germline gives CDR1 SEHNR, CDR2 FQNEAQ (reference sequence). With 5 bases removed from V and 5 bases from J, the gap between germline ends came to 13 bases. The CDR3 has 13 amino acids. CDR3: CASSLRTGHEQYF. The CDR3 coding sequence is TGTGCCAGCAGCCTCAGGACGGGCCACGAGCAGTACTTC.

The chain combines TRBV15 with TRBJ1-2; maybe TRBD1 (6 bases). Per germline, CDR1 LNHNV and CDR2 YYDKDF (reference sequence). The V end was cut by 0 bases, the J end by 5 bases, with 16 bases between. The CDR3 is 16 amino acids. The CDR3 coding sequence is TGTGCCACCAGCAGAGATATTCCGGACAGACTTTATGGCTACACCTTC. Protein product: CATSRDIPDRLYGYTF.

J is TRBJ2-7 and V is TRBV5-1, with D hard to call. The V gene lost 4 bases and the J gene lost 5 bases, with 10 bases spanning the gap. This CDR3 spans 12 amino acids. Germline CDR1 SGHRS, CDR2 YFSETQ. The CDR3 reads CASSVQGHEQYF. CDR3 bases: TGCGCCAGCAGCGTGCAAGGTCACGAGCAGTACTTC.

The chain combines TRBV28 with TRBJ1-5; the D gene is possibly TRBD1 (6 bases). The CDR3 is 13 residues long. The germline CDR1 and CDR2 sequences are MDHEN and SYDVKM. The V end lost 9 bases, the J end lost 6 bases, and 15 bases lay between the germline ends. The CDR3 nucleotides are TGTGCCAGTGTATGGACAGCAAGTCAGCCCCAGCATTTT. Its translation is CASVWTASQPQHF.